A selection of T cell receptor beta chains follows, all from one sample in a study of CD8+ T cells in alopecia areata. Profiled with immunoSEQ multiplex PCR; TCRdb holds only in-frame clones, not every one. The sample includes around 130,000 clones, around 50% of them seen just once. The material was CD4+ T cells sorted from blood, obtained at week 0. The receptors were sampled from a human donor with alopecia areata. Each CDR3 is given with its conserved first and last residue. Fields, in order: D gene, V gene, J gene, clone size, CDR3 DNA, CDR3 protein. D genes are given only for firm matches. A row's size may be missing; if present it is once, few, many or a size class.

D gene: NA
V gene: TRBV4-3
J gene: TRBJ1-1
clone size: NA
CDR3 DNA: TGCGCCAGCAGCCACGACTGGACAGCTACCAGTGAAGCTTTCTTT
CDR3 protein: CASSHDWTATSEAFF

D gene: NA
V gene: TRBV11-2
J gene: TRBJ2-1
clone size: NA
CDR3 DNA: TGTGCCAGCGGCTTAGGGGCCGGGACGGTGAAATCCAATGAGCAGTTCTTC
CDR3 protein: CASGLGAGTVKSNEQFF

D gene: NA
V gene: TRBV5-1
J gene: TRBJ2-6
clone size: few
CDR3 DNA: TGCGCCAGCAGCTTTCCGGACGGTAGCTCTGGGGCCAACGTCCTGACTTTC
CDR3 protein: CASSFPDGSSGANVLTF

D gene: TRBD1
V gene: TRBV7-9
J gene: TRBJ2-5
clone size: NA
CDR3 DNA: TGTGCCAGCAGCCCAACAGGGGGCAGGGAGACCCAGTACTTC
CDR3 protein: CASSPTGGRETQYF

D gene: NA
V gene: TRBV5-1
J gene: TRBJ1-2
clone size: NA
CDR3 DNA: TGCGCCAGCACTGAGGCAGGGGTTGGCTACACCTTC
CDR3 protein: CASTEAGVGYTF

D gene: TRBD1
V gene: TRBV6-1
J gene: TRBJ2-7
clone size: NA
CDR3 DNA: TGTGCCAGCAGTCAAAACCGGGACAGGGCGTACGAGCAGTACTTC
CDR3 protein: CASSQNRDRAYEQYF

D gene: NA
V gene: TRBV6-5
J gene: TRBJ2-2
clone size: NA
CDR3 DNA: TGTGCCGGAGGCAGGGCGGACACCGGGGAGCTGTTTTTT
CDR3 protein: CAGGRADTGELFF

D gene: TRBD2
V gene: TRBV6-5
J gene: TRBJ2-1
clone size: NA
CDR3 DNA: TGTGCCAGCAAGGCTAGCGGGGGCAATGAGCAGTTCTTC
CDR3 protein: CASKASGGNEQFF

D gene: NA
V gene: TRBV7-2
J gene: TRBJ2-1
clone size: NA
CDR3 DNA: TGTGCCAGCAGCTTCAGTGGGGGGAATGAGCAGTTCTTC
CDR3 protein: CASSFSGGNEQFF

D gene: TRBD2
V gene: TRBV5-1
J gene: TRBJ2-3
clone size: NA
CDR3 DNA: TGCGCCAGCAGCTTGAGTCCGACTAGCGGGGAGGCTACGCAGTATTTT
CDR3 protein: CASSLSPTSGEATQYF

D gene: NA
V gene: TRBV4-3
J gene: TRBJ2-3
clone size: few
CDR3 DNA: TGCGCCAGCAGCCAAGTATGGGGGGCCCTCCCAGATACGCAGTATTTT
CDR3 protein: CASSQVWGALPDTQYF

D gene: NA
V gene: TRBV5-4
J gene: TRBJ2-3
clone size: NA
CDR3 DNA: TGTGCCAGCAGCACGGACTTCATGTTGGATACGCAGTATTTT
CDR3 protein: CASSTDFMLDTQYF

D gene: TRBD2
V gene: TRBV2
J gene: TRBJ2-2
clone size: NA
CDR3 DNA: TGTGCCAGCAGTGCTAGCGGGGGGAACACCGGGGAGCTGTTTTTT
CDR3 protein: CASSASGGNTGELFF

D gene: NA
V gene: TRBV7-2
J gene: TRBJ1-1
clone size: few
CDR3 DNA: TGTGCCAGCAGCTTAGCGGCCCGGGGTCTATCTTTCTTT
CDR3 protein: CASSLAARGLSFF

D gene: NA
V gene: TRBV5-4
J gene: TRBJ2-2
clone size: NA
CDR3 DNA: TGTGCCAGCAGCACGGGACAAAACACCGTCGGGGAGCTGTTTTTT
CDR3 protein: CASSTGQNTVGELFF